Shown below are 30 T cell receptor beta chains from a single sample sequenced in a study of cytomegalovirus exposure and HLA in healthy donors (dated 2017 in TCRdb). The protocol used for the library was the immunoSEQ multiplex PCR assay. For the multiplex PCR, a mixture combining 60 forward primers for TCR Vbeta segments and 13 reverse primers for TCR Jbeta segments was used. TCRdb took over this immuneACCESS table, retaining in-frame rearrangements with V and J assigned. Such tables are incomplete; in checked studies, under half of the missing clones stem from an unresolved V gene, and the remainder is unexplained. The sample data list fewer than 100,000 clones, and roughly three quarters of these were observed just once. The ten largest account for 7.7% of the sample. The specimen sequenced was PBMCs. The source is a female donor in good health and CMV-seronegative.

The chain joins TRBV9 to TRBJ2-1, with TRBD2 identical over 7 bases. The V segment lost 3 bases and the J segment 12 bases; nucleotides outside the gene matches: 6. CDR3 length: 12 residues. Germline CDR1 and CDR2: SGDLS and YYNGEE. Written as DNA, the CDR3 is TGTGCCAGCAGCGGAGGGGAGGGCTGGCAGTTCTTC. It is translated as CASSGGEGWQFF.

The chain links TRBV27 to TRBJ2-1, with 10 bases identical to TRBD2. Germline values: CDR1 MNHEY, CDR2 SMNVEV (reference sequence). V trimming: 8 bases; J trimming: 5 bases; junction bases outside the gene matches: 12. The CDR3 contains 16 residues. The CDR3 region is CASWVSGRPNNNEQFF. In DNA, the CDR3 is TGTGCCAGCTGGGTTAGCGGGAGGCCAAATAACAATGAGCAGTTCTTC.

This rearrangement joins TRBV5-1 to TRBJ1-2; 7 nucleotides agree with TRBD1. V lost 4 bases to trimming and J lost 6 bases; unmatched junction nucleotides: 9. CDR1 and CDR2 from the germline V gene are SGHRS and YFSETQ. The CDR3 spans 14 residues. The CDR3 nucleotides read TGCGCCAGCAGCCGGAACGACAGGGCGGATGGCTACACCTTC. It is translated as CASSRNDRADGYTF.

DNA for the CDR3: TGCGCCAGCAGCCAACTCCTAACCTCTGGAAACACCATATATTTT. Protein: CASSQLLTSGNTIYF. This sequence joins TRBV4-1 and TRBJ1-3; D gene ambiguous. Germline V gives CDR1 MGHRA, CDR2 YSYEKL. Deletions cut 2 bases from V and 0 bases from J, with 8 bases between. The CDR3 is 15 amino acids.

The genes are TRBV9 and TRBJ1-2; perhaps TRBD1 as D (5 bases). Trimming stripped 4 bases from V and 5 bases from J, with 21 bases between. The CDR3 has 16 amino acids. From germline, CDR1 is SGDLS and CDR2 YYNGEE. The CDR3 spells CASSTQMGGAKYGYTF. CDR3 nucleotide sequence: TGTGCCAGCAGCACCCAGATGGGAGGGGCGAAGTATGGCTACACCTTC.

Concerning this clone: This sample includes further DNA sequences coding for the same CDR3. The chain is built from TRBV27 and TRBJ1-5; tentative D call: TRBD1 (6 bases). Germline values: CDR1 MNHEY, CDR2 SMNVEV (reference sequence). The CDR3 extends over 14 amino acids. Trimming left V 4 bases short and J 8 bases short, with 15 bases between. This chain's CDR3 is CASSSSTGREPQHF. Here the CDR3 DNA reads TGTGCCAGCAGTTCCTCTACAGGGAGGGAGCCCCAGCATTTT.

The V gene is TRBV27, the J gene TRBJ1-5, with D possibly TRBD1 on 6 matching bases. With 4 bases removed from V and 0 bases from J, the gap between germline ends came to 16 bases. The CDR3 length is 17 residues. Germline values: CDR1 MNHEY, CDR2 SMNVEV (reference sequence). The chain's CDR3 is CASSSRGRDNSNQPQHF. The CDR3 nucleotides read TGTGCCAGCAGTTCACGGGGACGGGACAATAGCAATCAGCCCCAGCATTTT.

The chain carries TRBV1 and TRBJ2-1; the table assigns TRBD1, which was not confirmed against the DNA. TRBV1 constitutes a pseudogene. The CDR3 runs to 18 residues. In DNA form, the CDR3 reads TGCACCAGCAGCCAAGGAGGGGACAGGCAGAGCTCCTACAATGAGCAGTTCTTC. As protein: CTSSQGGDRQSSYNEQFF.

A note on this clone: Relative to the germline gene, one junction end is altered; a read error may explain this. The V call is TRBV2, the J call TRBJ1-1, with D maybe TRBD1 (5 bases). Germline V gives CDR1 SNHLY, CDR2 FYNNEI. This CDR3 spans 14 amino acids. In DNA form, the CDR3 reads TGTGCCAGCACTGAAGGGTGGGGGGACACTGAAGCTTTCTTT. As protein: CASTEGWGDTEAFF.

The chain uses TRBV27 and TRBJ1-5, with TRBD1 matching 7 bases. Germline V CDR1 and CDR2: MNHEY, SMNVEV (reference sequence). The ends lost 1 base at V and 1 base at J; junction bases unmatched: 1. The CDR3 runs 15 residues. The CDR3 protein is CASSLLDRSNQPQHF. CDR3 bases: TGTGCCAGCAGTTTATTGGACAGGAGCAATCAGCCCCAGCATTTT.

The chain carries TRBV4-1 and TRBJ1-5; no reliable D call. Deletions cut 1 base from V and 2 bases from J, with 15 bases between. The germline V gene has CDR1 MGHRA and CDR2 YSYEKL. The CDR3 runs to 17 residues. The CDR3 spells CASSQVRGSGGNQPQHF. The CDR3 coding sequence is TGCGCCAGCAGCCAAGTCCGGGGATCTGGCGGCAATCAGCCCCAGCATTTT.

The V and J genes are TRBV27 and TRBJ2-5; 7 nucleotides align to TRBD2. The CDR3 is made up of 15 amino acids. The V gene's germline CDR1 is MNHEY and CDR2 SMNVEV (reference sequence). V lost 2 bases, J lost 7 bases, and 10 bases stayed unmatched. The CDR3 loop is CASSLRAGPGLTQYF. The CDR3 coding sequence is TGTGCCAGCAGTTTAAGAGCGGGGCCGGGGTTGACCCAGTACTTC.

This clone was recorded a few times. This rearrangement joins TRBV27 to TRBJ2-1; 9 bases align to TRBD1. The CDR3 extends over 17 amino acids. Losses at the gene ends were 3 bases for V and 5 bases for J; bases not matched to a gene: 11. Germline values: CDR1 MNHEY, CDR2 SMNVEV (reference sequence). In nucleotides, the CDR3 is TGTGCCAGCAGTTTTTTTGGGACAGGGATTCGAGACAATGAGCAGTTCTTC. Its protein is CASSFFGTGIRDNEQFF.

The chain joins TRBV29-1 to TRBJ2-1; TRBD2 matches 7 bases. Trimming removed 4 bases from V and 0 bases from J; junction bases left unmatched: 3. There are 14 residues in the CDR3. CDR1 and CDR2 from the germline V gene are SQVTM and ANQGSEA. In DNA form, the CDR3 reads TGCAGCGTTGCAGGCGGGAGCTCCTACAATGAGCAGTTCTTC. Protein: CSVAGGSSYNEQFF.

The genes are TRBV5-1 and TRBJ2-5; 7 positions agree with TRBD1. Trimming cost V 0 bases and J 2 bases; bases outside gene matches: 4. CDR3 length: 15 amino acids. Germline lookup yields CDR1 SGHRS and CDR2 YFSETQ. The CDR3 protein is CASSLDRGLQETQYF. CDR3 DNA: TGCGCCAGCAGCTTGGACAGGGGATTACAAGAGACCCAGTACTTC.

The J gene is TRBJ2-4, the V gene TRBV5-6; D is perhaps TRBD1 (6 bases). Germline assignment: CDR1 SGHDT and CDR2 YYEEEE. The CDR3 has 15 amino acids. V was cut by 0 bases and J by 6 bases, with 13 bases left in between. The chain's CDR3 is CASSLADGDINIQYF. The CDR3 region has the DNA TGTGCCAGCAGCTTGGCCGACGGGGACATAAACATTCAGTACTTC.

This clone has a handful of counts. In DNA form, the CDR3 reads TGTGCCAGCAGGACAGGGGGCCAAGAGACCCAGTACTTC. Its translation is CASRTGGQETQYF. The rearrangement links TRBV6-1 to TRBJ2-5; 9 bases align to TRBD1. Trimming at V came to 6 bases and at J to 1 base, leaving 0 bases not matched to a gene. The CDR3 has 13 residues. CDR1 and CDR2 from the germline V gene are MNHNS and SASEGT.

The chain is built from TRBV5-1 and TRBJ2-3; the match to TRBD2 covers 9 bases. Germline V gives CDR1 SGHRS, CDR2 YFSETQ. V shed 2 bases and J 5 bases; nucleotides not matched to a gene: 9. The CDR3 is 16 amino acids. The chain's CDR3 is CASSFLLAGWQDTQYF. The DNA for the CDR3 is TGCGCCAGCAGCTTCCTCCTAGCGGGGTGGCAAGATACGCAGTATTTT.

V usage is TRBV7-6 and J usage is TRBJ1-3; 9 bases agree with TRBD1. Germline V gene sequence: CDR1 SGHVS, CDR2 FNYEAQ. The V and J ends lost 4 bases and 1 base, in that order; junction bases with no gene match: 11. The CDR3 is made up of 18 amino acids. The CDR3 loop reads CASSSLGADRGSGNTIYF. DNA for the CDR3: TGTGCCAGCAGCTCCCTTGGGGCGGACAGGGGATCTGGAAACACCATATATTTT.

This clone showed up just a few times. This rearrangement joins TRBV11-2 to TRBJ1-2; 9 nucleotides agree with TRBD1. Germline CDR1 SGHAT, CDR2 FQNNGV. CDR3 length equals 14 residues. Unmatched junction bases numbered 8, after V lost 5 bases and J lost 7 bases. CDR3 protein: CASSPRTGAGGYTF. The CDR3 DNA follows: TGTGCCAGCAGCCCCCGGACAGGGGCGGGTGGCTACACCTTC.

As concerns this clone: Other DNA sequences in the same sample also yield this CDR3. The chain has TRBV7-2 and TRBJ1-5, with D perhaps TRBD1 (5 bases). Trimming pared 1 base from V and 3 bases from J, leaving 10 bases between. This CDR3 contains 15 residues. Germline V gives CDR1 SGHTA, CDR2 FQGNSA. CDR3 region: CASSLGGGVNQPQHF. CDR3 in DNA: TGTGCCAGCAGCTTAGGTGGGGGGGTCAATCAGCCCCAGCATTTT.

This chain connects TRBV15 to TRBJ2-1; 13 positions agree with TRBD2. In germline, CDR1 is LNHNV, CDR2 YYDKDF (reference sequence). The CDR3 has 16 amino acids. V was clipped by 0 bases and J by 13 bases; unmatched bases: 9. CDR3 sequence: CATSRDVETSGRSQFF. CDR3 sequence (DNA): TGTGCCACCAGCAGAGATGTCGAGACTAGCGGGAGGTCACAGTTCTTC.

The V and J genes are TRBV4-3 and TRBJ2-1; 7 bases match TRBD2. After removal of 4 bases from V and 8 bases from J, the junction contained 20 bases not matched to a gene. Germline V gene sequence: CDR1 LGHNA, CDR2 YSLEER. CDR3 length: 18 residues. This CDR3 reads CASSLGHNPSGGGYEQFF. The CDR3 DNA is TGCGCCAGCAGCCTAGGACACAACCCTAGCGGTGGGGGGTATGAGCAGTTCTTC.

Here the CDR3 DNA reads TGTGCCAGCAGTTTCTCAGGGTACGGGGAGACCCAGTACTTC. Amino acids: CASSFSGYGETQYF. This sequence joins TRBV28 and TRBJ2-5; D is perhaps TRBD1 (5 bases). The V gene's germline CDR1 is MDHEN and CDR2 SYDVKM. Trimming removed 3 bases at V and 5 bases at J, with 13 bases between. The CDR3 covers 14 residues. Supplemented by reference TRBV28 and TRBJ2-5, the full variable domain reads DVKVTQSSRYLVKRTGEKVFLECVQDMDHENMFWYRQDPGLGLRLIYFSYDVKMKEKGDIPEGYSVSREKKERFSLILESASTNQTSMYLCASSFSGYGETQYFGPGTRLLVL.

This clone came up once. CDR3 nucleotides: TGTGCCAGCAGCTCCCTAGCGGGAGGGCCGACAGATACGCAGTATTTT. It is translated as CASSSLAGGPTDTQYF. The gene calls are TRBV4-2 and TRBJ2-3, with 12 bases that match TRBD2. Germline CDR1 and CDR2: LGHNA and YNFKEQ. There are 16 residues in the CDR3. V shed 5 bases and J 3 bases; nucleotides not matched to a gene: 6.

The CDR3 region is CASSPWVGATYNEQFF. For the CDR3, the DNA is TGTGCCAGCAGCCCTTGGGTTGGGGCCACCTACAATGAGCAGTTCTTC. The chain has TRBV7-3 and TRBJ2-1, with D maybe TRBD1 (5 bases). Per germline, CDR1 SGHTA and CDR2 FQGTGA. The CDR3 is made up of 16 amino acids. With 5 bases removed from V and 2 bases from J, the gap between germline ends came to 16 bases.

V usage is TRBV7-2 and J usage is TRBJ2-4; no clear D gene. Germline lookup yields CDR1 SGHTA and CDR2 FQGNSA. The length of the CDR3 is 15 residues. Trimming shortened V by 5 bases and J by 0 bases, and 11 bases separated the two germline ends. The CDR3 here is CASSRSQVAKNIQYF. Written as DNA, the CDR3 is TGTGCCAGCAGCCGGTCGCAGGTAGCCAAAAACATTCAGTACTTC. Variable domain in full (rest from reference TRBV7-2 and TRBJ2-4): GAGVSQSPSNKVTEKGKDVELRCDPISGHTALYWYRQSLGQGLEFLIYFQGNSAPDKSGLPSDRFSAERTGGSVSTLTIQRTQQEDSAVYLCASSRSQVAKNIQYFGAGTRLSVL.

This chain joins TRBV5-6 and TRBJ2-3, with a possible D match to TRBD2 (5 bases). The CDR3 is made up of 15 amino acids. The ends were cut back, 4 bases at V and 2 bases at J, with 14 bases in the middle. CDR1 SGHDT and CDR2 YYEEEE come from the germline V gene. CDR3 nucleotide sequence: TGTGCCAGCAGCCGGACTCGGCTTAACACAGATACGCAGTATTTT. This encodes CASSRTRLNTDTQYF.

The chain employs TRBV7-2 and TRBJ1-5; the D is unclear. The CDR3 sequence is 13 residues long. Germline V CDR1 and CDR2: SGHTA, FQGNSA. V was shortened by 4 bases and J by 0 bases, with 4 bases between the two germline ends. As DNA, the CDR3 is TGTGCCAGCAGCTCTTATAGCAATCAGCCCCAGCATTTT. This gives the protein CASSSYSNQPQHF.

This chain connects TRBV9 to TRBJ1-6; D gene unclear. Deletions cut 0 bases from V and 10 bases from J, with 11 bases between. The germline V gene encodes CDR1 SGDLS and CDR2 YYNGEE. This CDR3 is 14 amino acids long. The CDR3 DNA sequence: TGTGCCAGCAGCGTAGTCTCCTTGGGCTCACCCCTCCACTTT. This translates into CASSVVSLGSPLHF.